This is a list of T cell receptor beta chains from one sample in a study of T cells in Graves' hyperthyroidism and ophthalmopathy. TCRdb used MiXCR to reprocess the multiplex PCR reads, holding one entry per CDR3 protein. The sample lists about 510,000 distinct CDR3 sequences; about 14% were seen once. Material for sequencing was blood. Receptors originate from a woman aged 40 to 55 with Graves' hyperthyroidism. Each CDR3 is given with its conserved first and last residue. D genes are given only for firm matches. The listing skips clone size in some rows; elsewhere it reads once, few, many or a size class.

d_call j_call v_call clone_size cdr3_aa cdr3_nt
TRBD1 TRBJ1-1 TRBV19 few CASSRLAGGRGTEAFF TGTGCCAGTAGTAGGTTGGCAGGGGGCAGAGGCACTGAAGCTTTCTTT
TRBD1 TRBJ2-1 TRBV6-4 NA CASSAQGWDEQFF TGTGCCAGCAGTGCACAGGGGTGGGATGAGCAGTTCTTC
TRBD2 TRBJ2-2 TRBV7-9 NA CASSRALAENTGELFF TGTGCCAGCAGCCGGGCACTAGCGGAGAACACCGGGGAGCTGTTTTTT
NA TRBJ2-1 TRBV7-2 many CASSLGGRIDEQFF TGTGCCAGCAGCTTAGGAGGACGGATCGATGAGCAGTTCTTC
NA TRBJ2-7 TRBV3-1 many CASSQDKVGEQYF TGTGCCAGCAGCCAAGATAAGGTGGGCGAGCAGTACTTC
NA TRBJ2-5 TRBV28 NA CASSDIQAQETQYF TGTGCCAGCAGTGATATTCAGGCCCAAGAGACCCAGTACTTC
TRBD2 TRBJ2-3 TRBV5-1 many CASSSLSGRGGTDTQYF TGCGCCAGCAGCTCCCTTAGCGGGAGAGGGGGCACAGATACGCAGTATTTT
NA TRBJ1-1 TRBV6-1 NA CASSEGLTARLEAFF TGTGCCAGCAGTGAAGGGCTCACAGCCAGGCTCGAAGCTTTCTTT
NA TRBJ1-2 TRBV2 many CASTRRHDGYTF TGTGCCAGCACAAGGAGACATGATGGCTACACCTTC
TRBD2 TRBJ2-5 TRBV6-2/TRBV6-3 many CASSPGLAGETQYF TGTGCCAGCAGTCCCGGACTAGCAGGCGAGACCCAGTACTTC
TRBD1 TRBJ2-2 TRBV5-1 many CASTAPNRGAGELFF TGCGCCAGCACCGCTCCGAACAGGGGGGCCGGGGAGCTGTTTTTT
TRBD1 TRBJ1-2 TRBV7-3 few CASSLVRSRGLTNYGYTF TGTGCCAGCAGCTTAGTGAGGTCCAGGGGGCTAACTAACTATGGCTACACCTTC
NA TRBJ2-1 TRBV7-9 NA CASSSQYGEQFF TGTGCCAGCAGCTCCCAATATGGTGAGCAGTTCTTC
NA TRBJ1-4 TRBV16 many CASSQSQRGDEKLFF TGTGCCAGCAGCCAATCCCAACGAGGTGATGAAAAACTGTTTTTT
NA TRBJ1-5 TRBV7-9 NA CASSPEANQPQHF TGTGCCAGCAGCCCCGAGGCCAATCAGCCCCAGCATTTT
NA TRBJ2-2 TRBV28 NA CASSLQNTGELSF TGTGCCAGCAGTTTACAGAACACCGGGGAGCTGTCTTTT
TRBD2 TRBJ2-7 TRBV6-1 many CASSRPGGFGEQYF TGTGCCAGCAGCAGACCGGGGGGGTTTGGCGAGCAGTACTTC
NA TRBJ1-2 TRBV6-1 many CASSEEAGGSGYTF TGTGCCAGCAGTGAAGAAGCGGGCGGGTCTGGCTACACCTTC
TRBD1 TRBJ1-5 TRBV20-1 few CSASRGQILPYNQPQHF TGCAGTGCTAGTAGGGGACAGATATTACCCTACAATCAGCCCCAGCATTTT
TRBD2 TRBJ2-1 TRBV7-3 few CASSLLGGGYNEQFF TGTGCCAGCAGCTTACTCGGGGGGGGTTACAATGAGCAGTTCTTC
TRBD2 TRBJ2-1 TRBV14 NA CASSRAGTSFDEQFF TGTGCCAGCAGCCGAGCCGGGACTAGCTTCGATGAGCAGTTCTTC
NA TRBJ1-5 TRBV30 few CAWSVQAQGQPQHF TGTGCCTGGAGTGTACAGGCGCAAGGTCAGCCCCAGCATTTT
TRBD1 TRBJ2-7 TRBV3-1 many CASSQTAGQGMYEQYF TGTGCCAGCAGCCAAACGGCGGGACAGGGTATGTACGAGCAGTACTTC
TRBD2 TRBJ2-1 TRBV30 few CALDHRGRANEQFF TGTGCTCTCGATCATCGCGGGAGGGCCAATGAGCAGTTCTTC
NA TRBJ2-2 TRBV29-1 few CSVDTRGANTGELFF TGCAGCGTTGATACCAGGGGCGCGAACACCGGGGAGCTGTTTTTT
TRBD1 TRBJ1-2 TRBV12-3/TRBV12-4 many CASSLGKGQGAYGYTF TGTGCCAGCAGTTTAGGGAAGGGACAGGGGGCCTATGGCTACACCTTC
TRBD1 TRBJ1-1 TRBV15 NA CATSFSGTGDTEAFF TGTGCCACCAGCTTTTCCGGGACAGGGGACACTGAAGCTTTCTTT
TRBD2 TRBJ2-5 TRBV11-2 few CASSSNLAGEETQYF TGTGCCAGCAGCTCAAATTTAGCGGGAGAGGAGACCCAGTACTTC
TRBD1 TRBJ1-4 TRBV14 many CASSLRQGSGEKLFF TGTGCCAGCAGCTTGCGACAGGGGTCGGGCGAAAAACTGTTTTTT
TRBD2 TRBJ2-1 TRBV19 few CASSIGGGNSGRSEQFF TGTGCCAGTAGTATAGGGGGAGGTAATAGCGGGAGAAGTGAGCAGTTCTTC
TRBD1 TRBJ2-5 TRBV25-1 NA CASIDRGPETQYF TGTGCCAGCATCGACAGGGGGCCAGAGACCCAGTACTTC
NA TRBJ2-2 TRBV6-6 NA CASSYPITGLTNTGELFF TGTGCCAGCAGTTACCCAATTACAGGCCTCACCAACACCGGGGAGCTGTTTTTT
NA TRBJ2-1 TRBV28 NA CASSPPPPPENNEQFF TGTGCCAGCAGTCCCCCCCCCCCCCCGGAGAACAATGAGCAGTTCTTC
NA TRBJ2-1 TRBV29-1 many CSVEDGFEGINNEQFF TGCAGCGTTGAAGATGGGTTTGAGGGCATAAACAATGAGCAGTTCTTC
NA TRBJ1-5 TRBV15 NA CATSRDPGVNQPQHF TGTGCCACCAGCAGAGATCCAGGGGTCAATCAGCCCCAGCATTTT
TRBD1 TRBJ1-6 TRBV27 few CASSASDRGPNSPLHF TGTGCCAGCAGTGCCTCGGACAGGGGGCCGAATTCACCCCTCCACTTT
NA TRBJ2-6 TRBV2 once CASSEAGGSGANVLTF TGTGCCAGCAGTGAAGCCGGGGGCTCTGGGGCCAACGTCCTGACTTTC
NA TRBJ1-5 TRBV12-3/TRBV12-4 NA CASSSHRNLYSNQPQHF TGTGCCAGCAGTTCACACAGGAATTTATATAGCAATCAGCCCCAGCATTTT
NA TRBJ2-7 TRBV14 few CASSQDRPGLWEQYF TGTGCCAGCAGCCAAGATCGCCCAGGCCTTTGGGAGCAGTACTTC
NA TRBJ1-1 TRBV9 many CASSGLDGNTEAFF TGTGCCAGCAGCGGACTGGACGGTAACACTGAAGCTTTCTTT
TRBD1 TRBJ1-5 TRBV20-1 NA CSAQAGGDQPQHF TGCAGTGCTCAAGCAGGGGGCGATCAGCCCCAGCATTTT
NA TRBJ2-3 TRBV9 NA CASSLRSGPDTQYF TGTGCCAGCAGCCTTAGAAGTGGGCCAGATACGCAGTATTTT
TRBD1 TRBJ1-2 TRBV6-1 many CASSERGQGAKGYTF TGTGCCAGCAGTGAAAGGGGACAGGGGGCGAAAGGCTACACCTTC
NA TRBJ1-5 TRBV10-3 NA CAISGQDSNQPQHF TGTGCCATCAGTGGCCAGGATAGCAATCAGCCCCAGCATTTT
TRBD2 TRBJ2-2 TRBV30 NA CAWSGTSGRVGTGELFF TGTGCCTGGAGCGGGACTAGCGGGAGGGTCGGCACCGGGGAGCTGTTTTTT
TRBD2 TRBJ2-3 TRBV20-1 few CSASAGTSGSGTDTQYF TGCAGTGCTTCCGCCGGGACTAGCGGGAGCGGTACAGATACGCAGTATTTT
TRBD2 TRBJ2-7 TRBV4-1 few CASSPENLAGGRSSYEQYF TGTGCCAGCAGCCCAGAAAACCTCGCGGGAGGGCGAAGCTCCTACGAGCAGTACTTC
NA TRBJ2-6 TRBV5-4 NA CASSFAVGVLTGANVLTF TGTGCCAGCAGCTTCGCTGTTGGGGTATTAACTGGGGCCAACGTCCTGACTTTC
TRBD2 TRBJ2-1 TRBV19 few CASSIAGGFYNEQFF TGTGCCAGTAGTATTGCGGGAGGTTTCTACAATGAGCAGTTCTTC
TRBD1 TRBJ2-7 TRBV29-1 few CSVSPGQGNEQYF TGCAGCGTTTCTCCGGGACAGGGTAACGAGCAGTACTTC
TRBD2 TRBJ2-7 TRBV2 many CASSVSGRGSYEQYF TGTGCCAGCAGTGTTAGCGGGAGGGGTTCCTACGAGCAGTACTTC
NA TRBJ2-1 TRBV7-2 few CASSLWAQRNLVNEQFF TGTGCCAGCAGCTTATGGGCTCAGCGGAACCTCGTGAATGAGCAGTTCTTC
NA TRBJ2-7 TRBV27 many CASSFAGFYEQYF TGTGCCAGCAGTTTCGCGGGTTTCTACGAGCAGTACTTC
NA TRBJ1-5 TRBV12-3/TRBV12-4 NA CASSWTGIGNQPQHF TGTGCCAGCAGTTGGACGGGGATCGGCAATCAGCCCCAGCATTTT
NA TRBJ2-3 TRBV5-1 few CASSLEGITDTQYF TGCGCCAGCAGCTTGGAGGGAATCACAGATACGCAGTATTTT
TRBD2 TRBJ2-4 TRBV6-1 few CASRYGGGMIESKNIQYF TGTGCCAGCAGGTACGGCGGGGGTATGATTGAGTCCAAAAACATTCAGTACTTC
NA TRBJ2-2 TRBV5-1 many CASSLEGAGELFF TGTGCCAGCAGCTTAGAAGGCGCCGGGGAGCTGTTTTTT
TRBD1 TRBJ1-4 TRBV20-1 NA CSARDTGTGNEKLFF TGCAGTGCTAGAGACACCGGGACAGGGAATGAAAAACTGTTTTTT
TRBD1 TRBJ2-1 TRBV5-1 many CASAPGQGPSYNEQFF TGCGCCAGCGCACCGGGACAGGGACCCTCCTACAATGAGCAGTTCTTC
NA TRBJ2-6 TRBV12-3/TRBV12-4 many CASRGDSGANVLTF TGTGCCAGCAGGGGGGACTCTGGGGCCAACGTCCTGACTTTC